These T cell receptor beta chains were read from a single sample in a study of blood T cell repertoires in COVID-19. Clones were read by immunoSEQ multiplex PCR, and TCRdb kept only the in-frame ones, dropping some. This sample has under 130,000 clones, with around 89% found just once. Sequencing was done on a sample of peripheral blood. The receptors stem from a woman older than 75 with acute or convalescent COVID-19. CDR3s include the opening cysteine and the closing phenylalanine or tryptophan. A D gene is named only where the DNA matches it firmly. Clone size, where shown, is once, few, many, or a class for clones that have expanded.

d_call: NA
j_call: TRBJ2-1
clone_size: NA
v_call: TRBV5-1
cdr3_nt: TGCGCCAGCAGCTTGGGAGGTCTAGCGAGCTCCTACAATGAGCAGTTCTTC
cdr3_aa: CASSLGGLASSYNEQFF

d_call: TRBD1
j_call: TRBJ1-5
clone_size: NA
v_call: TRBV28
cdr3_nt: TGTGCCAGCAGTTTTCAAAGGGGGCGACAATTTGCCCAGCATTTT
cdr3_aa: CASSFQRGRQFAQHF

d_call: TRBD1
j_call: TRBJ2-3
clone_size: NA
v_call: TRBV15
cdr3_nt: TGTGCCACCAGCAGGGCCGGGACAGGGATTTACACAGATACGCAGTATTTT
cdr3_aa: CATSRAGTGIYTDTQYF

d_call: NA
j_call: TRBJ1-1
clone_size: NA
v_call: TRBV12-5
cdr3_nt: TGTGCTAGTGGTTTGGTCATGGGGGCGAACACTGAAGCTTTCTTT
cdr3_aa: CASGLVMGANTEAFF

d_call: TRBD1
j_call: TRBJ1-6
clone_size: NA
v_call: TRBV10-3
cdr3_nt: TGTGCCATCAGTGGCACAGGGGATAATTGGGCCCTCCACTTT
cdr3_aa: CAISGTGDNWALHF

d_call: NA
j_call: TRBJ1-5
clone_size: NA
v_call: TRBV7-3
cdr3_nt: TGTGCCAGCAGCTTAAGTTACAATCAGCCCCAGCATTTT
cdr3_aa: CASSLSYNQPQHF

d_call: TRBD1
j_call: TRBJ2-7
clone_size: NA
v_call: TRBV5-1
cdr3_nt: TGCGCCAGCAGCTTCGCGCAGGGGGCTTACTACGAGCAGTACTTC
cdr3_aa: CASSFAQGAYYEQYF

d_call: TRBD1
j_call: TRBJ2-7
clone_size: NA
v_call: TRBV6-4
cdr3_nt: TGTGCCAGCAGTGACTCCCCGGGACAGCCAACCTACGAGCAGTACTTC
cdr3_aa: CASSDSPGQPTYEQYF

d_call: NA
j_call: TRBJ2-1
clone_size: NA
v_call: TRBV13
cdr3_nt: TGTGCCAGCAGCTTAGGAGGGGGAGACTACAATGAGCAGTTCTTC
cdr3_aa: CASSLGGGDYNEQFF

d_call: TRBD1
j_call: TRBJ2-1
clone_size: NA
v_call: TRBV5-6
cdr3_nt: TGTGCCAGCAGCTTGGCCTGGCAGGGGGCGTCCAATGAGCAGTTCTTC
cdr3_aa: CASSLAWQGASNEQFF

d_call: NA
j_call: TRBJ1-2
clone_size: few
v_call: TRBV6-1
cdr3_nt: TGTGCCAGCAGTGAAGCGCTTCGGCGGTGGGCCTTC
cdr3_aa: CASSEALRRWAF

d_call: TRBD2
j_call: TRBJ2-1
clone_size: once
v_call: TRBV13
cdr3_nt: TGTGCCAGCAGCTTGAGCGGGGGGACATGGTACAATGAGCAGTTCTTC
cdr3_aa: CASSLSGGTWYNEQFF

d_call: NA
j_call: TRBJ2-2
clone_size: NA
v_call: TRBV7-8
cdr3_nt: TGTGCCAGCAGCCGCCCTCTTAAAAGTCGGGACTGGAACACCGGGGAGCTGTTTTTT
cdr3_aa: CASSRPLKSRDWNTGELFF

d_call: NA
j_call: TRBJ1-5
clone_size: NA
v_call: TRBV19
cdr3_nt: TGTGCCAGCCACATTAGCAATCAGCCCCAGCATTTT
cdr3_aa: CASHISNQPQHF

d_call: TRBD1
j_call: TRBJ1-4
clone_size: NA
v_call: TRBV2
cdr3_nt: TGTGCCAGCAGCCTTCACCGGGACAGTAATGAAAAACTGTTTTTT
cdr3_aa: CASSLHRDSNEKLFF

d_call: NA
j_call: TRBJ2-7
clone_size: NA
v_call: TRBV10-3
cdr3_nt: TGTGCCATCAGTGAGCCCCCCAATCCCTACGAGCAGTACTTC
cdr3_aa: CAISEPPNPYEQYF

d_call: TRBD1
j_call: TRBJ1-1
clone_size: NA
v_call: TRBV24-1
cdr3_nt: TGTGCCACCAGTGATAACAGGGGGCCGGGCACTGAAGCTTTCTTT
cdr3_aa: CATSDNRGPGTEAFF

d_call: TRBD1
j_call: TRBJ1-2
clone_size: NA
v_call: TRBV6-5
cdr3_nt: TGTGCCAGCAGGTACAGGGGCTCCTATGGCTACACCTTC
cdr3_aa: CASRYRGSYGYTF

d_call: NA
j_call: TRBJ2-6
clone_size: NA
v_call: TRBV5-6
cdr3_nt: TGTGCCAGCAGCAAGGACAGTAGTATTTCTGGGGCCAACGTCCTGACTTTC
cdr3_aa: CASSKDSSISGANVLTF

d_call: TRBD1
j_call: TRBJ1-2
clone_size: NA
v_call: TRBV10-3
cdr3_nt: TGTGCCATCAGGGGGACAGGGGAATACTATGGCTACACCTTC
cdr3_aa: CAIRGTGEYYGYTF

d_call: NA
j_call: TRBJ1-2
clone_size: once
v_call: TRBV11-2
cdr3_nt: TGTGCCAGCAGCCCACCTTTGGGGGGAACCACAAACTATGGCTACACCTTC
cdr3_aa: CASSPPLGGTTNYGYTF

d_call: TRBD2
j_call: TRBJ2-1
clone_size: NA
v_call: TRBV19
cdr3_nt: TGTGCCAGTAAAAACGACAGACTAGCGGATAATGAGCAGTTCTTC
cdr3_aa: CASKNDRLADNEQFF

d_call: TRBD1
j_call: TRBJ2-5
clone_size: NA
v_call: TRBV11-3
cdr3_nt: TGTGCCAGCAGCTCCTCTCAGAAGGACAGGGGATATGAGACCCAGTACTTC
cdr3_aa: CASSSSQKDRGYETQYF

d_call: TRBD1
j_call: TRBJ1-2
clone_size: few
v_call: TRBV28
cdr3_nt: TGTGCCAGCAGTCGGTACCGATGGGGACAGCTTAACTACTATGGCTACACCTTC
cdr3_aa: CASSRYRWGQLNYYGYTF

d_call: TRBD2
j_call: TRBJ2-2
clone_size: NA
v_call: TRBV9
cdr3_nt: TGTGCCAGCAGCGGGACTAGCGGGGGAAAGTTCACCGGGGAGCTGTTTTTT
cdr3_aa: CASSGTSGGKFTGELFF

d_call: TRBD1
j_call: TRBJ2-5
clone_size: NA
v_call: TRBV5-1
cdr3_nt: TGCGCCAGCAGCTTGGAAAACAGGGGGAACCAAGAGACCCAGTACTTC
cdr3_aa: CASSLENRGNQETQYF

d_call: TRBD2
j_call: TRBJ2-1
clone_size: NA
v_call: TRBV7-2
cdr3_nt: TGTGCCAGCAGCTCGACTAGCGGGGGGCGCCGTGAGTTCTTC
cdr3_aa: CASSSTSGGRREFF

d_call: NA
j_call: TRBJ2-5
clone_size: NA
v_call: TRBV14
cdr3_nt: TGTGCCAGCAGCCTCAACGGGGTGACCCAGTACTTC
cdr3_aa: CASSLNGVTQYF

d_call: NA
j_call: TRBJ2-7
clone_size: NA
v_call: TRBV9
cdr3_nt: TGTGCCAGCAGCGTAGGACCAGGGGGGCCCGCCTACGAGCAGTACTTC
cdr3_aa: CASSVGPGGPAYEQYF